Only a few counts were recorded for the clone carrying this T cell receptor beta chain. The antigen is not known. Combining iRepertoire HTBI primers with Arm-PCR of CDR3 regions, the authors built TCR beta libraries. Each CDR3 protein gets one entry after TCRdb re-called the multiplex PCR reads with MiXCR. The sample includes almost 350,000 distinct CDR3 sequences, about 20% of them seen just once. The sample belongs to a study of regulatory T cells in long-lasting Graves disease. Time point defined: persistent/refractory GD, antithyroid drugs over 5 years with positive TRAb. Construction of the TCR library relied on RNA isolated from PBMCs. Germline V lookup: CDR1 SGHTA, CDR2 FQGNSA. V gave up 5 bases and J gave up 11 bases, with 15 bases separating them. The CDR3 totals 13 residues. General study points: Persistent cases favored TRBV28, TRBJ1-2 and TRBJ2-5.

The chain combines TRBV7-2 with TRBJ1-4, with D tentatively TRBD1 (6 bases). This TCR was sampled from a female donor with Graves disease. Sequencing used peripheral blood mononuclear cells (PBMCs), obtained when the disease was refractory, from a patient treated with antithyroid drugs. CDR3 in amino acids: CASSPSVTGKLFF. Here the CDR3 DNA reads TGTGCCAGCAGCCCTAGTGTAACAGGGAAACTGTTTTTT.